These 14 T cell receptor beta chains were all obtained from the same sample, sequenced in a study of CD8 T cells in ankylosing spondylitis. Their target antigens are unknown. TCRdb reanalysed the 5' RACE reads using MiXCR and keeps one entry per CDR3 protein. The sample includes about 540,000 distinct CDR3 sequences, roughly 13% of them seen just once. Findings of the study overall: What seemed typical of ankylosing spondylitis blood was a TCR beta motif built from fewer than ten highly homologous variants.

Input material: blood, either unsorted or a sorted T cell fraction (not recorded which). The source of these receptors is a male donor with ankylosing spondylitis.

This clonotype was picked up a small number of times. This chain joins TRBV7-8 and TRBJ2-2; TRBD1 matches at 11 bases. The germline gives CDR1 SGHVS, CDR2 FQNEAQ. V gave up 5 bases and J gave up 9 bases; unmatched junction bases: 11. This CDR3 is 16 amino acids long. For the CDR3, the DNA is TGTGCCAGCAGCCTTCTTGGGGACAGGGGGGCGTGGGAGCTGTTTTTT. It is translated as CASSLLGDRGAWELFF.

The gene calls are TRBV12-3 or TRBV12-4 and TRBJ2-1; D uncertain. V was shortened by 2 bases and J by 14 bases, with 16 bases between the two germline ends. This CDR3 spans 13 amino acids. The CDR3 is CASSLKVEIREFF. In DNA, the CDR3 is TGTGCCAGCAGTTTAAAAGTGGAAATACGGGAGTTCTTC.

This chain links TRBV24-1 with TRBJ1-1; 9 bases agree with TRBD1. Germline lookup yields CDR1 KGHDR and CDR2 SFDVKD. The ends lost 9 bases at V and 3 bases at J; junction bases unmatched: 16. The length of the CDR3 is 17 residues. The CDR3 reads CATRGTGSGVMDTEAFF. Written as DNA, the CDR3 is TGTGCCACCCGCGGGACAGGGAGCGGTGTGATGGACACTGAAGCTTTCTTT.

The chain combines TRBV20-1 with TRBJ2-1; 9 bases match TRBD2. V lost 4 bases to trimming and J lost 1 base; unmatched junction nucleotides: 8. Germline V gives CDR1 DFQATT, CDR2 SNEGSKA (reference sequence). CDR3 length: 16 amino acids. The CDR3 nucleotides read TGCAGTGCTATTCACCTAGCGGGATCGTCCTACAATGAGCAGTTCTTC. Amino acid sequence: CSAIHLAGSSYNEQFF.

This clonotype was detected a few times. V is TRBV18 and J is TRBJ2-5; a weak D match, TRBD2 (5 bases). CDR1 is KGHSH and CDR2 is LQKENI in the germline V gene. V was clipped by 2 bases and J by 2 bases, with 9 bases between them. The CDR3 has 14 residues. In nucleotides, the CDR3 is TGTGCCAGCTCACCAGGTGGAGGTCAAGAGACCCAGTACTTC. Protein: CASSPGGGQETQYF.

The CDR3 coding sequence is TGTGCCATCAGTCGGGGCGCTCCAGCAACTAATGAAAAACTGTTTTTT. Amino acids: CAISRGAPATNEKLFF. The chain joins TRBV10-3 to TRBJ1-4; tentative D call: TRBD1 (5 bases). The CDR3 is 16 residues long. V was trimmed by 5 bases and J by 0 bases, leaving 13 bases between them. Germline loops: CDR1 ENHRY, CDR2 SYGVKD.

This clonotype was seen a handful of times. The chain carries TRBV10-3 and TRBJ1-1, with a possible D match to TRBD1 (6 bases). The germline CDR1 and CDR2 sequences are ENHRY and SYGVKD. V was pared by 8 bases and J by 1 base, with 11 bases between. This CDR3 comprises 13 residues. CDR3 protein: CAIGQGTNTEAFF. In nucleotides, the CDR3 is TGTGCCATCGGGCAGGGGACGAACACTGAAGCTTTCTTT.

This clonotype was counted between two and nine times. The rearrangement uses TRBV5-1 and TRBJ1-1; possible D gene TRBD1, 5 bases. Germline CDR1 SGHRS, CDR2 YFSETQ. The CDR3 totals 15 residues. V lost 2 bases to trimming and J lost 5 bases, with 16 bases between them. Written as DNA, the CDR3 is TGCGCCAGCAGCTTTTTCCAGGGAGGGTCGACTGAAGCTTTCTTT. It translates to CASSFFQGGSTEAFF.

The sample holds a few counts of this clonotype. The rearrangement links TRBV11-2 to TRBJ2-7; D tentatively reads TRBD1 or TRBD2 (6 bases each). This CDR3 has 16 amino acids. Between the trimmed V and J ends, which lost 5 bases and 5 bases, there was a span of 22 bases. Germline V gene lookup returns CDR1 SGHAT and CDR2 FQNNGV. CDR3 nucleotides: TGTGCCAGCAGCGCGTCAGTGAGGGGGGCCCTTGACGAGCAGTACTTC. It specifies CASSASVRGALDEQYF.

Only a few counts were recorded for this clonotype. The chain employs TRBV6-1 and TRBJ2-1, with D possibly matching TRBD2 (7 bases). V lost 7 bases, J lost 2 bases, and 12 bases lay in between. Germline V gene lookup returns CDR1 MNHNS and CDR2 SASEGT. The CDR3 has 14 residues. DNA of the CDR3: TGTGCCAGCACGACGGGGGGCGCCTACAATGAGCAGTTCTTC. Its protein is CASTTGGAYNEQFF.

This clonotype was counted a few times. This chain joins TRBV5-1 and TRBJ2-4, with D possibly TRBD2 on 6 matching bases. Trimming cost V 3 bases and J 6 bases, with 16 bases left between them. CDR3 length: 15 residues. Germline CDR1 and CDR2: SGHRS and YFSETQ. CDR3 amino acids: CASSSTSSRGNIQYF. For the CDR3, the DNA is TGCGCCAGCAGCTCCACTAGCTCCCGGGGAAACATTCAGTACTTC. The variable domain in full, completed from reference TRBV5-1 and TRBJ2-4, reads KAGVTQTPRYLIKTRGQQVTLSCSPISGHRSVSWYQQTPGQGLQFLFEYFSETQRNKGNFPGRFSGRQFSNSRSEMNVSTLELGDSALYLCASSSTSSRGNIQYFGAGTRLSVL.

This clonotype was found a few times. This chain links TRBV7-9 with TRBJ2-1, with no clear D. The CDR3 length is 17 residues. Germline V gene data show CDR1 as SEHNR and CDR2 as FQNEAQ (reference sequence). Trimming shortened V by 7 bases and J by 0 bases, and 19 bases separated the two germline ends. CDR3 bases: TGTGCCAGCATCCCTCTCGATGCCCTAAGCTCCTACAATGAGCAGTTCTTC. Its protein is CASIPLDALSSYNEQFF.

The chain couples TRBV15 to TRBJ1-4; D possibly corresponds to TRBD1 (5 bases). The CDR3 is made up of 14 amino acids. The germline V and J ends were trimmed by 0 bases and 7 bases, with 9 bases remaining between them. CDR1 and CDR2 (germline): LNHNV, YYDKDF (reference sequence). CDR3 loop: CATSRDLTGEKLFF. In nucleotides, the CDR3 is TGTGCCACCAGCAGAGATCTCACAGGTGAAAAACTGTTTTTT.

There are a few counts of this clonotype. This chain uses TRBV12-3 or TRBV12-4 with TRBJ1-4, with D possibly TRBD1 on 6 matching bases. CDR3 length equals 14 residues. V lost 3 bases and J 7 bases, leaving 12 bases between the germline ends. For the CDR3, the DNA is TGTGCCAGCAGTTTCACAGGGAGGAGTGAAAAACTGTTTTTT. As protein: CASSFTGRSEKLFF.